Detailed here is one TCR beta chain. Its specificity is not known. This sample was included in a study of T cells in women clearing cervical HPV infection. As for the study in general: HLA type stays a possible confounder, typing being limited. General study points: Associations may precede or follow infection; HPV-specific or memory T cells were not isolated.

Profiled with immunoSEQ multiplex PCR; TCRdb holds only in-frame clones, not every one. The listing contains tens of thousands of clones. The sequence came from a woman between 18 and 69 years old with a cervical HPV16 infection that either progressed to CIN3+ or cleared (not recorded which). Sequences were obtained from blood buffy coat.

The CDR3 here is CASSFRSRDNSPLHF. The sequenced part of the CDR3 DNA is TGTGCCAGCAGCTTTCGATCCAGGGATAATTCACCC. The J gene is TRBJ1-6, the V gene TRBV7-2, with D possibly matching TRBD1 (5 bases). Sequencing ends 3 residues short of the CDR3 end; the germline J gene provides the rest. The CDR3 runs to 15 residues. The ends were cut back, 3 bases at V and 5 bases at J, with 11 bases in the middle. Germline CDR1 reads SGHTA; CDR2 reads FQGNSA.